Presented here are 11 T cell receptor beta chains from one specimen sequenced in a study of shared clonotypes between healthy human individuals. Using immunoSEQ multiplex PCR, the repertoire was profiled, and TCRdb retains in-frame clones only, with some absent. Counted here are 2 million to 3 million clones, approximately 94% occurring once; the ten biggest clones make up 0.36%. The specimen was naive CD4+ T cells from PBMCs. The subset denotes: CD45RA+ positively selected. The receptors were gathered from a man aged 18-30 years in good health. Some clones in this sample may be carry-over from other donors' samples.

This chain joins TRBV4-3 and TRBJ2-5; D could derive from TRBD1 or TRBD2 (6 bases each). V was shortened by 3 bases and J by 5 bases, with 16 bases between the two germline ends. This CDR3 region has 15 residues. Germline V lookup: CDR1 LGHNA, CDR2 YSLEER. The CDR3 loop is CASSHLGGARETQYF. CDR3 DNA sequence: TGCGCCAGCAGCCACTTGGGGGGCGCGAGGGAGACCCAGTACTTC.

The chain joins TRBV7-6 to TRBJ2-1, with a tentative D call TRBD1 (7 bases). Germline V gives CDR1 SGHVS, CDR2 FNYEAQ. Trimming shortened V by 3 bases and J by 6 bases, and 18 bases separated the two germline ends. The CDR3 loop spans 16 amino acids. The CDR3 DNA is TGTGCCAGCAGCTTTAGCGGAGACAGGGCAGGCAATGAGCAGTTCTTC. It translates to CASSFSGDRAGNEQFF.

Comments on this clone: The same CDR3 is also encoded by other DNA sequences in this sample. This sequence joins TRBV5-1 and TRBJ2-7; a possible D gene is TRBD2 (6 bases). The CDR3 is 15 residues long. Deletions cut 0 bases from V and 2 bases from J, with 12 bases between. Looked up from germline, CDR1 is SGHRS and CDR2 is YFSETQ. CDR3 sequence: CASSLVGGSTYEQYF. Here the CDR3 DNA reads TGCGCCAGCAGCTTGGTTGGGGGGAGCACCTACGAGCAGTACTTC.

This clone appeared a single time. The chain has TRBV4-2 and TRBJ2-2, with D unclear. Germline CDR1 and CDR2: LGHNA and YNFKEQ. Between the trimmed V and J ends, which lost 1 base and 6 bases, there was a span of 12 bases. The length of the CDR3 is 15 residues. CDR3 amino acids: CASSQVAEMAGELFF. The CDR3 DNA is TGTGCCAGCAGCCAAGTCGCCGAAATGGCCGGGGAGCTGTTTTTT.

The chain carries TRBV7-9 and TRBJ2-5; 12 bases align to TRBD2. Near its end, the DNA agrees better with TRBJ2-7, so the J call may be wrong. CDR3 size: 14 residues. The V gene's germline CDR1 is SEHNR and CDR2 FQNEAQ (reference sequence). CDR3 sequence: CASSLGLAGHEQYF. In DNA, the CDR3 is TGTGCCAGCAGCCTTGGACTAGCGGGACACGAGCAGTACTTC.

This clone was observed a handful of times. The V call is TRBV18, the J call TRBJ1-2; D is unresolved. V was clipped by 1 base and J by 6 bases, with 6 bases between them. Per germline, CDR1 KGHSH and CDR2 LQKENI. CDR3 size: 12 residues. Here the CDR3 DNA reads TGTGCCAGCTCACCACAATGGAATGGCTACACCTTC. Its translation is CASSPQWNGYTF. Complete variable domain (other parts from reference TRBV18 and TRBJ1-2): NAGVMQNPRHLVRRRGQEARLRCSPMKGHSHVYWYRQLPEEGLKFMVYLQKENIIDESGMPKERFSAEFPKEGPSILRIQQVVRGDSAAYFCASSPQWNGYTFGSGTRLTVV.

The chain links TRBV5-1 to TRBJ2-5; D is uncertain. Germline-derived CDR1 and CDR2 are SGHRS and YFSETQ. The V gene lost 0 bases and the J gene lost 1 base, with 13 bases spanning the gap. The CDR3 runs 16 residues. CDR3 loop: CASSLGRLASQETQYF. CDR3 nucleotides: TGCGCCAGCAGCTTGGGGCGGCTGGCCTCCCAAGAGACCCAGTACTTC.

The chain links TRBV18 to TRBJ2-3; possibly TRBD2 for D (5 bases). Trimming took off 3 bases at V and 3 bases at J, with 13 bases between the two ends. Per the germline V gene, CDR1 is KGHSH and CDR2 is LQKENI. CDR3 size: 15 residues. For the CDR3, the DNA is TGTGCCAGCTCACCCAACAGTCCGGGGACAGATACGCAGTATTTT. It yields the protein CASSPNSPGTDTQYF.

This chain joins TRBV27 and TRBJ2-5; D uncertain. The CDR3 consists of 15 residues. Looked up from germline, CDR1 is MNHEY and CDR2 is SMNVEV (reference sequence). Trimming took off 8 bases at V and 3 bases at J, with 19 bases between the two ends. The CDR3 coding sequence is TGTGCCAGCCACTCCAATCGGGTAACCAAAGAGACCCAGTACTTC. Its protein is CASHSNRVTKETQYF.

The V and J genes are TRBV28 and TRBJ1-2; D unclear. The CDR3 is 15 amino acids. The V gene's germline CDR1 is MDHEN and CDR2 SYDVKM. V dropped 6 bases and J dropped 4 bases, with 18 bases sitting between them. The CDR3 loop is CASRTLGVVGYGYTF. In nucleotides, the CDR3 is TGTGCCAGCAGAACCCTCGGGGTAGTTGGCTATGGCTACACCTTC.

The chain recombines TRBV7-3 with TRBJ2-1; TRBD2 matches 7 bases. Germline V gene data show CDR1 as SGHTA and CDR2 as FQGTGA. The length of the CDR3 is 14 residues. The trim removed 0 bases at V and 8 bases at J, leaving 4 bases unmatched. The CDR3 coding sequence is TGTGCCAGCAGCTTAACGTTCGGGGGGTATGAGCAGTTCTTC. It encodes CASSLTFGGYEQFF.